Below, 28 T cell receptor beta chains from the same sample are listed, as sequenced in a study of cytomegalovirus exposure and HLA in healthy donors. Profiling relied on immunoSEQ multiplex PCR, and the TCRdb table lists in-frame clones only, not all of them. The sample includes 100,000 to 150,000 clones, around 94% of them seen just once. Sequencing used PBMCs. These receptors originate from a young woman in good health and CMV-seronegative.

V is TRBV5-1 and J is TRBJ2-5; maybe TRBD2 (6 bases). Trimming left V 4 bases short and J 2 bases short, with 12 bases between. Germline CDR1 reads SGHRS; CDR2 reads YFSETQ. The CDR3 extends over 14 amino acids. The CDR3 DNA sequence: TGCGCCAGCAGCACCAGACTAGGTCAAGAGACCCAGTACTTC. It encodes CASSTRLGQETQYF.

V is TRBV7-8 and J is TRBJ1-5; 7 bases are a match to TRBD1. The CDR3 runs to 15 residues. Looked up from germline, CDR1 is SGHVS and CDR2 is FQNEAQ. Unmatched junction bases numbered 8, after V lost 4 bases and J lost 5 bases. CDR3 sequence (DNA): TGTGCCAGCAGCTCAATTACAGGGGAGCATCAGCCCCAGCATTTT. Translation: CASSSITGEHQPQHF.

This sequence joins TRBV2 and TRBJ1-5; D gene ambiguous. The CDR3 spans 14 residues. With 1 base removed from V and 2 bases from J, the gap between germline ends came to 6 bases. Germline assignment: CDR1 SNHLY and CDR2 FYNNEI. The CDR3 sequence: CASSEGQGNQPQHF. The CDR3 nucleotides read TGTGCCAGCAGTGAAGGGCAGGGCAATCAGCCCCAGCATTTT. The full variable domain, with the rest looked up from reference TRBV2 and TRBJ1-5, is EPEVTQTPSHQVTQMGQEVILRCVPISNHLYFYWYRQILGQKVEFLVSFYNNEISEKSEIFDDQFSVERPDGSNFTLKIRSTKLEDSAMYFCASSEGQGNQPQHFGDGTRLSIL.

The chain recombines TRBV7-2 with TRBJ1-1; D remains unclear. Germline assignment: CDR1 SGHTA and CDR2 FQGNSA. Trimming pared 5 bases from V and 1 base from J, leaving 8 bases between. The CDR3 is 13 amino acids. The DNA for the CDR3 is TGTGCCAGCAGCCGTCCCCGGAACACTGAAGCTTTCTTT. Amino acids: CASSRPRNTEAFF.

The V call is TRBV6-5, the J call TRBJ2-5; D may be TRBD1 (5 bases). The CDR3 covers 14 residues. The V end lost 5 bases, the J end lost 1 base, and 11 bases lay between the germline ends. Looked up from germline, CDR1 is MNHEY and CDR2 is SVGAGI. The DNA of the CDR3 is TGTGCCAGCAGTAACACAGGCCCCCAAGAGACCCAGTACTTC. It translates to CASSNTGPQETQYF.

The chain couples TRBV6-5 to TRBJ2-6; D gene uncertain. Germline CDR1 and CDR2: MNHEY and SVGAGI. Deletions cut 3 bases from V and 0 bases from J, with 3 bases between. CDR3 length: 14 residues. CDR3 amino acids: CASSYNSGANVLTF. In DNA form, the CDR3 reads TGTGCCAGCAGTTATAACTCTGGGGCCAACGTCCTGACTTTC.

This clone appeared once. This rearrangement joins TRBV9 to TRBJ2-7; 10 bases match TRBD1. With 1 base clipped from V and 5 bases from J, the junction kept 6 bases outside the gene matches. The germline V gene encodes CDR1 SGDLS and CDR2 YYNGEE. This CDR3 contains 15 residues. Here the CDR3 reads CASSVSSTGGDEQYF. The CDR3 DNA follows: TGTGCCAGCAGCGTATCGTCGACAGGGGGCGACGAGCAGTACTTC.

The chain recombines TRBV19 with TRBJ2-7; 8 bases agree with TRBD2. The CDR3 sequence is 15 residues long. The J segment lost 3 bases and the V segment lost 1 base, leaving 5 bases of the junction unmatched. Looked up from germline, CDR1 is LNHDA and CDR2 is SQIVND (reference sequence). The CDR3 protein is CASSIGGSGIYEQYF. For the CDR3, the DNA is TGTGCCAGTAGTATAGGCGGTAGCGGGATCTACGAGCAGTACTTC. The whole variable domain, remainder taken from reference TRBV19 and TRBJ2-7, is DGGITQSPKYLFRKEGQNVTLSCEQNLNHDAMYWYRQDPGQGLRLIYYSQIVNDFQKGDIAEGYSVSREKKESFPLTVTSAQKNPTAFYLCASSIGGSGIYEQYFGPGTRLTVT.

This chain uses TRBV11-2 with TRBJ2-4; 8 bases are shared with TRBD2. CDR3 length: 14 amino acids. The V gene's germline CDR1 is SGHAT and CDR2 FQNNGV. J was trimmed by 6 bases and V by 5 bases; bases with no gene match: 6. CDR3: CASSDASGGNIQYF. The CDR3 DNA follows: TGTGCCAGCAGCGATGCGAGCGGGGGAAACATTCAGTACTTC.

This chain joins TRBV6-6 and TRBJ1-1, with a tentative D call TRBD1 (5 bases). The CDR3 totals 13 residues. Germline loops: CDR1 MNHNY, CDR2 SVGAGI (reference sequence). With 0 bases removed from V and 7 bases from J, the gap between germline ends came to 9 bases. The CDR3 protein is CASSYSRGIEAFF. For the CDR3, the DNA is TGTGCCAGCAGTTACTCACGGGGGATTGAAGCTTTCTTT.

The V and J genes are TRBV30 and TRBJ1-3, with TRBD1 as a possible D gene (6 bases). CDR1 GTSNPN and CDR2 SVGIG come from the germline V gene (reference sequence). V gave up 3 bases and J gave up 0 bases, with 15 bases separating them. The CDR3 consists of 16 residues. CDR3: CAWREGQPISGNTIYF. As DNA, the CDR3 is TGTGCCTGGAGAGAAGGACAGCCCATCTCTGGAAACACCATATATTTT.

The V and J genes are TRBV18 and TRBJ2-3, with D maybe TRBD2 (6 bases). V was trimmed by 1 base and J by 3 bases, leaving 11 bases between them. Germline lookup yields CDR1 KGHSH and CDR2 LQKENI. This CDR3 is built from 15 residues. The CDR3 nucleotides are TGTGCCAGCTCACCACAAAAGGAGGGGACAGATACGCAGTATTTT. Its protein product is CASSPQKEGTDTQYF.

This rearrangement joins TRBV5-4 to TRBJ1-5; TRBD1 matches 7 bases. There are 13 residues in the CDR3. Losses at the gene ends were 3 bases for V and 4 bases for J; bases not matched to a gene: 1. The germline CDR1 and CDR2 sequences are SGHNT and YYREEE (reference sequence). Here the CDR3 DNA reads TGTGCCAGCAGCTGGGGACAGAATCAGCCCCAGCATTTT. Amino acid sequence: CASSWGQNQPQHF. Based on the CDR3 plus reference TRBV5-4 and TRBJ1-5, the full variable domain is ETGVTQSPTHLIKTRGQQVTLRCSSQSGHNTVSWYQQALGQGPQFIFQYYREEENGRGNFPPRFSGLQFPNYSSELNVNALELDDSALYLCASSWGQNQPQHFGDGTRLSIL.

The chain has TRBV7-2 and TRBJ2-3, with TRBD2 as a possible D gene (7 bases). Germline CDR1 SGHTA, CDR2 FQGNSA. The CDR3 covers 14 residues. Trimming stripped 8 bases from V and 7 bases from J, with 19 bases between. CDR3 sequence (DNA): TGTGCCAGCCGAGGGGGAGGGGGGGGCTATACGCAGTATTTT. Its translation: CASRGGGGGYTQYF.

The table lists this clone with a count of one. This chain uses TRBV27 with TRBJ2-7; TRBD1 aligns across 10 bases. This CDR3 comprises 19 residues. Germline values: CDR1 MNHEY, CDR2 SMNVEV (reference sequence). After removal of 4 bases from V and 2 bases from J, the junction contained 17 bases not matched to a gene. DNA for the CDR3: TGTGCCAGCAGTTCGCGCGGCTCCGTAAGGGACAGGGGACCCTACGAGCAGTACTTC. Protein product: CASSSRGSVRDRGPYEQYF.

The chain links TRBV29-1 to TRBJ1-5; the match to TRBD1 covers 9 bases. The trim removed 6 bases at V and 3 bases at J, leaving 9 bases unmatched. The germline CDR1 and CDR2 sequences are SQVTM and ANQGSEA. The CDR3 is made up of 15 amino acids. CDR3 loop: CSVSEYRGPNQPQHF. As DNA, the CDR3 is TGCAGCGTCTCCGAGTACAGGGGGCCCAATCAGCCCCAGCATTTT.

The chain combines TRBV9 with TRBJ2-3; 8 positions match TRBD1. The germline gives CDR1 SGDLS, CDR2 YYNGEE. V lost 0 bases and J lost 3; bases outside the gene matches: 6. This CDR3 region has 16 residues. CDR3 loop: CASSVENRGKTDTQYF. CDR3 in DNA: TGTGCCAGCAGCGTAGAGAACAGGGGGAAAACAGATACGCAGTATTTT. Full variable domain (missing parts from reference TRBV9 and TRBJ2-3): DSGVTQTPKHLITATGQRVTLRCSPRSGDLSVYWYQQSLDQGLQFLIQYYNGEERAKGNILERFSAQQFPDLHSELNLSSLELGDSALYFCASSVENRGKTDTQYFGPGTRLTVL.

The CDR3 here is CASSQGGSEYEQFF. CDR3 coding DNA: TGTGCCAGCAGCCAAGGAGGGTCGGAGTATGAGCAGTTCTTC. This chain joins TRBV11-2 and TRBJ2-1, with TRBD2 as a possible D gene (6 bases). This CDR3 is built from 14 residues. Trimming cost V 5 bases and J 8 bases, with 16 bases left between them. The germline V gene has CDR1 SGHAT and CDR2 FQNNGV.

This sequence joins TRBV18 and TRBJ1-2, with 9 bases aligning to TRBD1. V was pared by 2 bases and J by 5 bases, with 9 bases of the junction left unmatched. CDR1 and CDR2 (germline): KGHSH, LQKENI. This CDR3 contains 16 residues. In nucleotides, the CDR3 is TGTGCCAGCTCACCAGGCTTACAGGGGGCAGGGTATGGCTACACCTTC. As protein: CASSPGLQGAGYGYTF.

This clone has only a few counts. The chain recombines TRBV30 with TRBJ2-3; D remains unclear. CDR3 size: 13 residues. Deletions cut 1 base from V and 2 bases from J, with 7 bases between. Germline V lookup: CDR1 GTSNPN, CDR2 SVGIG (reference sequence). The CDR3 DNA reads TGTGCCTGGAGTGCTCTTATCACAGATACGCAGTATTTT. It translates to CAWSALITDTQYF. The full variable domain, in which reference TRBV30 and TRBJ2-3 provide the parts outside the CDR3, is SQTIHQWPATLVQPVGSPLSLECTVEGTSNPNLYWYRQAAGRGLQLLFYSVGIGQISSEVPQNLSASRPQDRQFILSSKKLLLSDSGFYLCAWSALITDTQYFGPGTRLTVL.

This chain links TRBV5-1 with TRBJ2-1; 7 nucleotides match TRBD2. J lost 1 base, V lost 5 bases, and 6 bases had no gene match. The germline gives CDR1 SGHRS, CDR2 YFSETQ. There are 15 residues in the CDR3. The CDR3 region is CASSPSGASYNEQFF. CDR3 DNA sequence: TGCGCCAGCAGTCCTAGCGGAGCTTCCTACAATGAGCAGTTCTTC.

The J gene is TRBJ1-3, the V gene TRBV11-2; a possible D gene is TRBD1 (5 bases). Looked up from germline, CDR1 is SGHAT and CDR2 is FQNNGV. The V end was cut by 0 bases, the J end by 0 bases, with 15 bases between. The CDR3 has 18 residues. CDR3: CASSLDWQGQTSGNTIYF. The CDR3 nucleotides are TGTGCCAGCAGCTTAGATTGGCAGGGTCAGACCTCTGGAAACACCATATATTTT. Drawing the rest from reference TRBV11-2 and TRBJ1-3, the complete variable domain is EAGVAQSPRYKIIEKRQSVAFWCNPISGHATLYWYQQILGQGPKLLIQFQNNGVVDDSQLPKDRFSAERLKGVDSTLKIQPAKLEDSAVYLCASSLDWQGQTSGNTIYFGEGSWLTVV.

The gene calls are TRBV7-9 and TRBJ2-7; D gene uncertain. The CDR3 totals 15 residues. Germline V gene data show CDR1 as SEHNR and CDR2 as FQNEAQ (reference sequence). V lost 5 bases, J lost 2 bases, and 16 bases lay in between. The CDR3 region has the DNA TGTGCCAGCAGCGGATCTCTAGGCGATCCCTACGAGCAGTACTTC. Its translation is CASSGSLGDPYEQYF.

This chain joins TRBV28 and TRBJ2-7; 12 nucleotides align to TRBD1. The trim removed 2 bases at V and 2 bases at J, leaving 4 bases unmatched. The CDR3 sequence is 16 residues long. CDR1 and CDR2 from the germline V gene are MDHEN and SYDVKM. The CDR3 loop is CASSLSGTGGAYEQYF. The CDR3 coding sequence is TGTGCCAGCAGTTTAAGTGGGACAGGGGGCGCCTACGAGCAGTACTTC.

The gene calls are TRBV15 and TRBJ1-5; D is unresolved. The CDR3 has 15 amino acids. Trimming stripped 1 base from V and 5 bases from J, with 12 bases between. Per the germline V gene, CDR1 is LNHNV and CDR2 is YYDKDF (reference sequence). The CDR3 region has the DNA TGTGCCACCAGCAGAGTCGGCGGGCCAGATCAGCCCCAGCATTTT. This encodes CATSRVGGPDQPQHF.

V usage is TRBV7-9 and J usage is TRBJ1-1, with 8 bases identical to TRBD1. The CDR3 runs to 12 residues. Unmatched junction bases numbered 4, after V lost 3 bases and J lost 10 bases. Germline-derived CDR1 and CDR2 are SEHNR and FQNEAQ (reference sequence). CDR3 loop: CASSLSDRGAFF. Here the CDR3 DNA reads TGTGCCAGCAGCTTGTCCGACAGGGGAGCTTTCTTT.

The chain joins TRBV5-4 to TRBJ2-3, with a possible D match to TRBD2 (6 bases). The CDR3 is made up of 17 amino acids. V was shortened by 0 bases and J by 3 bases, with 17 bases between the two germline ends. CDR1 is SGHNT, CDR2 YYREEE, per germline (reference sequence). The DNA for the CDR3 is TGTGCCAGCAGCTTGGGGGGACTTTACGCGCAAACAGATACGCAGTATTTT. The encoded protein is CASSLGGLYAQTDTQYF.

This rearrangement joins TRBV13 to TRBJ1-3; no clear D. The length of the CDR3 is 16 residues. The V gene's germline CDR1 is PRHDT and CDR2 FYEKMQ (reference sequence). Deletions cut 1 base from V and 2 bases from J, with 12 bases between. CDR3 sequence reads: CASSLVIGQAGNTIYF. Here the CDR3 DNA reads TGTGCCAGCAGCTTAGTGATAGGCCAGGCTGGAAACACCATATATTTT.